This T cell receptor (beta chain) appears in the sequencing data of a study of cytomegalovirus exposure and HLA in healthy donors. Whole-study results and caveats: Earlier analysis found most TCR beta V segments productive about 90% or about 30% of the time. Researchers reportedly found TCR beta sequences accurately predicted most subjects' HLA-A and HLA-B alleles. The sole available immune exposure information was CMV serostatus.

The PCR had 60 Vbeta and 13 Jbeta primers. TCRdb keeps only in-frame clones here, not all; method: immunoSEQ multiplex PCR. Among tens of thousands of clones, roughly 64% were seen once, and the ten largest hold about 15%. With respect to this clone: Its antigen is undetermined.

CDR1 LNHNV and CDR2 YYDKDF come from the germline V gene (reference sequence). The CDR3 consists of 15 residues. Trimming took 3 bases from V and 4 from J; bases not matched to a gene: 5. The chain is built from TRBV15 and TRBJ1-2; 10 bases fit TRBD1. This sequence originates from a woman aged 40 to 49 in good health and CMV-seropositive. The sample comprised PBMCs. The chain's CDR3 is CATSRGTGEIYGYTF. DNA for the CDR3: TGTGCCACCAGCAGGGGGACAGGGGAAATCTATGGCTACACCTTC.